This T cell receptor (beta chain) was sequenced for a study of T cell responses to AZD1222 COVID-19 vaccine. Findings and caveats of the study: Clonal diversity was possibly underestimated, and the donors were mostly white British, with more females. Just a handful of people given AZD1222 tested seropositive at baseline. Reportedly, nearly half the spike-specific TCRs target unmutated variant regions. Repertoires in all cases were sampled only once the peak T cell response had passed.

Points on this clone: The antigen remains unidentified.

TCRdb's copy holds only in-frame clones and misses some; the assay was immunoSEQ multiplex PCR. The sample has some 130,000 clones, roughly 90% seen once. This CDR3 is built from 14 residues. The junction had 7 bases not matched to a gene; V was cut back by 0 bases and J by 10 bases. From germline, CDR1 is LGHNA and CDR2 YNFKEQ. The sequencing used peripheral blood, collected on day 0 of AZD1222 vaccination. The rearrangement joins TRBV4-2 to TRBJ1-1; 8 bases map to TRBD1. The TCR comes from an adult in good health. The CDR3: CASSQDRGPALAFF. The CDR3 bases are TGTGCCAGCAGCCAAGACAGGGGGCCTGCCTTAGCTTTCTTT.